This T cell receptor beta chain came from a study of blood T cell repertoires in COVID-19. This clone was seen only a few times. TCRdb's copy holds only in-frame clones and misses some; the assay was immunoSEQ multiplex PCR. The sample has under 200,000 clones; over 65% are singletons. V lost 0 bases, J lost 10 bases, and 4 bases stayed unmatched. In germline, CDR1 is LGHNA, CDR2 YSLEER. The CDR3 runs 15 residues. The sequencing input was peripheral blood. This sequence originates from a woman older than 75 with acute or convalescent COVID-19. The V and J genes are TRBV4-3 and TRBJ1-6, with 9 positions matching TRBD1. CDR3 nucleotides: TGCGCCAGCAGCCAAGAGGGACAGGGTGGGTCACCCCTCCACTTT. This translates into CASSQEGQGGSPLHF.